These 9 T cell receptor beta chains originate from one sample sequenced in a study of cytomegalovirus exposure and HLA in healthy donors. The PCR was carried out with 60 Vbeta primers and 13 Jbeta primers. Only in-frame clones appear in the TCRdb table, and some are missing; sequencing was by immunoSEQ multiplex PCR. The profile shows 95,000 to 120,000 clones, roughly 71% of them singletons. The sample comprised PBMCs. The origin of the receptors is a man younger than 30 in good health and CMV-seropositive.

Written as DNA, the CDR3 is TGTGCAAGTCGCTTAGTAGGGAGGATCGGGAAAGGCTACACCTTC. Its translation: CASRLVGRIGKGYTF. The chain joins TRBV12-2 to TRBJ1-2. TRBV12-2 is labeled a pseudogene. This CDR3 has 15 residues.

The chain couples TRBV30 to TRBJ2-7; D possibly corresponds to TRBD1 (5 bases). The V gene's germline CDR1 is GTSNPN and CDR2 SVGIG (reference sequence). V lost 5 bases to trimming and J lost 2 bases, with 13 bases between them. This CDR3 contains 13 residues. The CDR3 sequence is CAWSPGLPYEQYF. For the CDR3, the DNA is TGTGCCTGGTCCCCAGGGCTTCCCTACGAGCAGTACTTC.

The CDR3 nucleotides are TGTGCCAGCAACAAGGGGATACAAGAGACCCAGTACTTC. Translated: CASNKGIQETQYF. The chain carries TRBV7-2 and TRBJ2-5; D is possibly TRBD1 (5 bases). Germline V gives CDR1 SGHTA, CDR2 FQGNSA. V lost 7 bases to trimming and J lost 2 bases, with 11 bases between them. The CDR3 extends over 13 amino acids.

The V gene is TRBV5-4, the J gene TRBJ2-3; 8 nucleotides align to TRBD2. Losses at the gene ends were 4 bases for V and 5 bases for J; bases not matched to a gene: 6. This CDR3 is built from 14 residues. The germline V gene encodes CDR1 SGHNT and CDR2 YYREEE (reference sequence). CDR3 in DNA: TGTGCCAGCAGCAAGGGACTAGAAAGAGATACGCAGTATTTT. Translated, it gives CASSKGLERDTQYF.

The J gene is TRBJ1-4, the V gene TRBV6-6; D not resolved. Germline V gives CDR1 MNHNY, CDR2 SVGAGI (reference sequence). Trimming took 0 bases from V and 5 from J, leaving 7 bases between them. This CDR3 has 14 amino acids. The CDR3: CASSYSTENEKLFF. DNA for the CDR3: TGTGCCAGCAGTTACTCTACGGAGAATGAAAAACTGTTTTTT.

J is TRBJ1-1 and V is TRBV10-1; TRBD1 might be the D (5 bases). Germline CDR1 WNHNN, CDR2 SYGVQD (reference sequence). V lost 4 bases and J 3 bases, leaving 15 bases between the germline ends. The CDR3 spans 15 residues. As DNA, the CDR3 is TGCGCCAGCAGTGTGACAATCCCGGGGGACACTGAAGCTTTCTTT. It yields the protein CASSVTIPGDTEAFF.

The rearrangement links TRBV5-1 to TRBJ1-1; D gene ambiguous. The CDR3 is 13 amino acids. CDR1 and CDR2 (germline): SGHRS, YFSETQ. Trimming left V 0 bases short and J 8 bases short, with 11 bases between. CDR3 loop: CASSLAMRGEAFF. CDR3 in DNA: TGCGCCAGCAGCTTGGCCATGAGAGGGGAAGCTTTCTTT.

V gene TRBV30 combines with J gene TRBJ1-3; a possible D gene is TRBD1 (5 bases). The CDR3 is made up of 17 amino acids. V was trimmed by 2 bases and J by 0 bases, leaving 17 bases between them. Germline V gene data show CDR1 as GTSNPN and CDR2 as SVGIG (reference sequence). The CDR3 sequence: CAWSQIGHTRSGNTIYF. In DNA form, the CDR3 reads TGTGCCTGGAGTCAAATTGGACATACTCGCTCTGGAAACACCATATATTTT.

This clone was found once. V is TRBV4-1 and J is TRBJ2-2, with 9 bases fitting TRBD2. CDR1 and CDR2 from the germline V gene are MGHRA and YSYEKL. The length of the CDR3 is 16 residues. The V segment lost 4 bases and the J segment 1 base; nucleotides outside the gene matches: 4. The CDR3, as DNA: TGCGCCAGCAGCCCTAGCGGGGCCCTGAACACCGGGGAGCTGTTTTTT. Its protein product is CASSPSGALNTGELFF.